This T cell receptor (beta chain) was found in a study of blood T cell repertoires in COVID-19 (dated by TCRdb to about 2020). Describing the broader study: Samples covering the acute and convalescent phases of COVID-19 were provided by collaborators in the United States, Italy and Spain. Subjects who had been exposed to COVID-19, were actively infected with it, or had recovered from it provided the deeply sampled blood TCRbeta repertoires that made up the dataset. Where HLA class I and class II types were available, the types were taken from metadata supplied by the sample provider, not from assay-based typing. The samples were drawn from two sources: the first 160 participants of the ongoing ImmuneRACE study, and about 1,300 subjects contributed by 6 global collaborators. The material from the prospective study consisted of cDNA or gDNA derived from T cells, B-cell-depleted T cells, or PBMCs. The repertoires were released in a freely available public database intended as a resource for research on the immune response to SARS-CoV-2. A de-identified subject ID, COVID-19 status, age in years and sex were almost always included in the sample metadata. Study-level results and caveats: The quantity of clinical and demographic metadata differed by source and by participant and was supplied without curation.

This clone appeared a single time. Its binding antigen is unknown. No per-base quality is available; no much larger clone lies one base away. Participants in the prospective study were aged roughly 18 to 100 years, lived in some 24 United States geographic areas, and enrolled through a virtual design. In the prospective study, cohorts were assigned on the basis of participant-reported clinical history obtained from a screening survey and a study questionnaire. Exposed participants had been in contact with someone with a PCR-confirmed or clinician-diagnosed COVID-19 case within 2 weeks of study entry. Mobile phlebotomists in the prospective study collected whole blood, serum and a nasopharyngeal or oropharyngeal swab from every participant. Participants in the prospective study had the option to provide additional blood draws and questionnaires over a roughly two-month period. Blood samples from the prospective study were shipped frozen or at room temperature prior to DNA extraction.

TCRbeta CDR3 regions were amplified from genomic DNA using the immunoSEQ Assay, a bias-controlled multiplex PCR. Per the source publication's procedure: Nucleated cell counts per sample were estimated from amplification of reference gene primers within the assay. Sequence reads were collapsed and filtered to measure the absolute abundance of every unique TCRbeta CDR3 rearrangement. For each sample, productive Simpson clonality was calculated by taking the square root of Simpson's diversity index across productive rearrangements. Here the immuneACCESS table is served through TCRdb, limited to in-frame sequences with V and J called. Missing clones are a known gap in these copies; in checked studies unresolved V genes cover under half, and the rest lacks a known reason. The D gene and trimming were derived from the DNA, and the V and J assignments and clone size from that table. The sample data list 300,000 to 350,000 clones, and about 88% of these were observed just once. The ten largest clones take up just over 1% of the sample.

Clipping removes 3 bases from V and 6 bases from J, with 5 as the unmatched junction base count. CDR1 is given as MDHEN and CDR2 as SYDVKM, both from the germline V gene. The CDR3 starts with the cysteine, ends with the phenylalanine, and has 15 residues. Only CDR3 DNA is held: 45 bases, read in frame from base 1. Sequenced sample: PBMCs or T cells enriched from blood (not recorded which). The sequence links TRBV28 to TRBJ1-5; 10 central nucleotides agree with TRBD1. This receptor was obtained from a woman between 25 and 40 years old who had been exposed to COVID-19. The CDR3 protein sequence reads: CASSFVDRGSQPQHF. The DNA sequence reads TGTGCCAGCAGTTTTGTGGACAGGGGGAGTCAGCCCCAGCATTTT. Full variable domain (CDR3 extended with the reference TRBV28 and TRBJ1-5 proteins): DVKVTQSSRYLVKRTGEKVFLECVQDMDHENMFWYRQDPGLGLRLIYFSYDVKMKEKGDIPEGYSVSREKKERFSLILESASTNQTSMYLCASSFVDRGSQPQHFGDGTRLSIL.